These 22 T cell receptor beta chains came from one sample sequenced in a study of T cell responses to AZD1222 COVID-19 vaccine. Libraries were prepared by immunoSEQ multiplex PCR; TCRdb keeps only in-frame clonotypes and omits some of them. The table includes about 150,000 clones, around 86% detected once. Sequenced here: peripheral blood, sampled 28 days after the second AZD1222 dose. The receptors originated from an adult who received the AZD1222 COVID-19 vaccine.

The chain combines TRBV28 with TRBJ1-1, with TRBD1 identical over 9 bases. Trimming at V came to 5 bases and at J to 3 bases, leaving 7 bases not matched to a gene. Per germline, CDR1 MDHEN and CDR2 SYDVKM. The CDR3 runs 15 residues. The chain's CDR3 is CASSDDRGRDTEAFF. CDR3 coding DNA: TGTGCCAGCAGTGATGACAGGGGGAGAGACACTGAAGCTTTCTTT.

The chain links TRBV24-1 to TRBJ2-3; 16 nucleotides align to TRBD2. Germline CDR1 is KGHDR and CDR2 is SFDVKD. Trimming cost V 4 bases and J 8 bases; bases outside gene matches: 5. The CDR3 extends over 16 amino acids. The CDR3, as DNA: TGTGCCACCAGTGACCCCGGGACTAGCGGGAGGGGTACGCAGTATTTT. This gives the protein CATSDPGTSGRGTQYF.

This rearrangement joins TRBV29-1 to TRBJ1-2, with D unclear. Germline loops: CDR1 SQVTM, CDR2 ANQGSEA. V shed 6 bases and J shed 7 bases, with 18 bases lying between them. The CDR3 loop spans 13 amino acids. In nucleotides, the CDR3 is TGCAGCGTAGAATATGCCCCCGGCTTTGGCTACACCTTC. This encodes CSVEYAPGFGYTF.

This clone turned up a few times. The chain couples TRBV7-3 to TRBJ2-1; D is uncertain. The germline gives CDR1 SGHTA, CDR2 FQGTGA. CDR3 size: 11 residues. Deletions cut 6 bases from V and 5 bases from J, with 5 bases between. In nucleotides, the CDR3 is TGTGCCAGCAGTCAAGACAATGAGCAGTTCTTC. As protein: CASSQDNEQFF.

V gene TRBV5-1 combines with J gene TRBJ2-1; 10 bases are a match to TRBD1. V gave up 2 bases and J gave up 5 bases; unmatched junction bases: 10. This CDR3 is 17 amino acids long. The germline gives CDR1 SGHRS, CDR2 YFSETQ. This CDR3 is CASSFGLGQGPNNEQFF. The DNA for the CDR3 is TGCGCCAGCAGCTTTGGCCTGGGACAGGGGCCGAACAATGAGCAGTTCTTC.

In DNA form, the CDR3 reads TGTGCCACCAGGGAGGCGAGCACAGATACGCAGTATTTT. It codes for CATREASTDTQYF. This chain connects TRBV15 to TRBJ2-3; possible D gene TRBD2, 5 bases. V lost 6 bases to trimming and J lost 0 bases, with 7 bases between them. This CDR3 has 13 amino acids. Per the germline V gene, CDR1 is LNHNV and CDR2 is YYDKDF (reference sequence).

This sequence joins TRBV6-5 and TRBJ1-3; D gene ambiguous. V lost 7 bases, J lost 5 bases, and 9 bases lay in between. CDR1 MNHEY and CDR2 SVGAGI come from the germline V gene. The CDR3 extends over 12 amino acids. The CDR3 reads CASTDMRNTIYF. In DNA form, the CDR3 reads TGTGCCAGCACCGACATGCGAAACACCATATATTTT.

The chain couples TRBV10-3 to TRBJ2-2; no firm D call. CDR3 length equals 15 residues. CDR1 is ENHRY, CDR2 SYGVKD, per germline. Deletions cut 0 bases from V and 2 bases from J, with 7 bases between. The CDR3 sequence is CAISESYKNTGELFF. CDR3 coding DNA: TGTGCCATCAGTGAGTCGTATAAAAACACCGGGGAGCTGTTTTTT.

The chain is built from TRBV7-6 and TRBJ2-2; the D gene is possibly TRBD2 (6 bases). Germline V CDR1 and CDR2: SGHVS, FNYEAQ. The CDR3 spans 16 residues. V lost 0 bases and J 6 bases, leaving 14 bases between the germline ends. The CDR3 reads CASSLAQDYWAGELFF. CDR3 DNA sequence: TGTGCCAGCAGCTTAGCGCAGGACTATTGGGCCGGGGAGCTGTTTTTT.

This chain connects TRBV10-3 to TRBJ1-5; the match to TRBD1 covers 8 bases. V was clipped by 3 bases and J by 7 bases; unmatched bases: 8. Germline-derived CDR1 and CDR2 are ENHRY and SYGVKD. The length of the CDR3 is 15 residues. CDR3 sequence (DNA): TGTGCCATCAGTGAAGCAGGGGGCTTAGGGCAGCCCCAGCATTTT. This encodes CAISEAGGLGQPQHF.

The rearrangement uses TRBV15 and TRBJ2-1, with TRBD2 matching 12 bases. This CDR3 is built from 17 residues. Per germline, CDR1 LNHNV and CDR2 YYDKDF (reference sequence). J gave up 7 bases and V 3 bases, and 10 bases lay outside the gene matches. The CDR3 loop reads CATSRASGRASRNEQFF. As DNA, the CDR3 is TGTGCCACCAGCAGGGCTAGCGGGAGGGCCTCCCGGAATGAGCAGTTCTTC.

The chain uses TRBV28 and TRBJ2-1; TRBD2 matches at 10 bases. CDR1 MDHEN and CDR2 SYDVKM come from the germline V gene. With V trimmed by 4 bases and J by 6 bases, 12 bases remained unmatched. The CDR3 loop spans 17 amino acids. The CDR3 DNA follows: TGTGCCAGCAGTTCAATGACCGGGACTAGCGCGACCAATGAGCAGTTCTTC. The encoded protein is CASSSMTGTSATNEQFF.

The V call is TRBV15, the J call TRBJ2-7, with TRBD1 as a possible D gene (7 bases). Germline V lookup: CDR1 LNHNV, CDR2 YYDKDF (reference sequence). V was shortened by 5 bases and J by 9 bases, with 23 bases between the two germline ends. CDR3 length: 15 residues. CDR3 sequence: CATSPNLVAGQRQYF. The CDR3 DNA sequence: TGTGCCACCAGCCCAAATCTAGTGGCGGGACAGAGGCAGTACTTC.

The V gene is TRBV11-2, the J gene TRBJ1-3; D uncertain. The CDR3 is made up of 17 amino acids. With 3 bases removed from V and 0 bases from J, the gap between germline ends came to 15 bases. Germline V lookup: CDR1 SGHAT, CDR2 FQNNGV. CDR3 nucleotide sequence: TGTGCCAGCAGCTTCTTCCGGCAGGCCCTCTCTGGAAACACCATATATTTT. This codes for CASSFFRQALSGNTIYF.

V is TRBV6-4 and J is TRBJ2-1; 14 bases are a match to TRBD2. Unmatched junction bases numbered 6, after V lost 4 bases and J lost 7 bases. Germline CDR1 MRHNA, CDR2 SNTAGT. The CDR3 spans 16 residues. Here the CDR3 DNA reads TGTGCCAGCAGTGGCTCGGGACTAGCGGGAGTGAATGAGCAGTTCTTC. Its translation: CASSGSGLAGVNEQFF.

This clone was found once. This chain links TRBV6-2 or TRBV6-3 with TRBJ2-5; D is unresolved. V lost 0 bases, J lost 1 base, and 6 bases lay in between. This CDR3 has 14 residues. Germline assignment: CDR1 MNHEY and CDR2 SVGEGT. DNA for the CDR3: TGTGCCAGCAGTTACTCTTACAGCCAAGAGACCCAGTACTTC. It encodes CASSYSYSQETQYF.

This chain joins TRBV9 and TRBJ1-3; TRBD1 aligns across 7 bases. This CDR3 contains 17 residues. CDR1 is SGDLS, CDR2 YYNGEE, per germline. The ends lost 0 bases at V and 0 bases at J; junction bases unmatched: 6. The CDR3 bases are TGTGCCAGCAGCGTAGGCGACAGGGTCCGCTCTGGAAACACCATATATTTT. It codes for CASSVGDRVRSGNTIYF.

The genes are TRBV5-1 and TRBJ2-7; 9 bases are a match to TRBD1. Looked up from germline, CDR1 is SGHRS and CDR2 is YFSETQ. CDR3 size: 16 residues. V was pared by 4 bases and J by 2 bases, with 10 bases of the junction left unmatched. CDR3 sequence reads: CASSNQQGASPYEQYF. The CDR3, as DNA: TGCGCCAGCAGCAACCAACAGGGGGCTTCCCCCTACGAGCAGTACTTC.

The genes are TRBV28 and TRBJ1-6, with 8 bases fitting TRBD1. Germline CDR1 is MDHEN and CDR2 is SYDVKM. Trimming removed 2 bases from V and 11 bases from J; junction bases left unmatched: 11. The CDR3 is 16 residues long. CDR3 nucleotides: TGTGCCAGCAGTTTAACGGACAGGGTCCCCAACCCACCCCTCCACTTT. Its protein product is CASSLTDRVPNPPLHF.

The genes are TRBV7-3 and TRBJ2-2; 11 bases align to TRBD2. Losses at the gene ends were 1 base for V and 4 bases for J; bases not matched to a gene: 8. CDR1 and CDR2 (germline): SGHTA, FQGTGA. The CDR3 spans 18 residues. CDR3 DNA: TGTGCCAGCAGCTTAAAAACCGGGACTAGCGGAATCACCGGGGAGCTGTTTTTT. Protein product: CASSLKTGTSGITGELFF.

This chain links TRBV28 with TRBJ1-4; 10 bases fit TRBD1. CDR3 size: 15 residues. Looked up from germline, CDR1 is MDHEN and CDR2 is SYDVKM. V shed 7 bases, J shed 7 bases, and the junction held 9 bases outside the gene matches. CDR3 DNA sequence: TGTGCCAGCACTCGGGGACAGGGGTGGGGTGAAAAACTGTTTTTT. This encodes CASTRGQGWGEKLFF.

The chain links TRBV7-3 to TRBJ2-1; 15 bases match TRBD2. The CDR3 consists of 15 residues. Germline lookup yields CDR1 SGHTA and CDR2 FQGTGA. The junction had 2 bases not matched to a gene; V was cut back by 4 bases and J by 7 bases. The DNA of the CDR3 is TGTGCCAGCAGCTGGACTAGCGGGAGGGGTAATGAGCAGTTCTTC. Its protein product is CASSWTSGRGNEQFF.